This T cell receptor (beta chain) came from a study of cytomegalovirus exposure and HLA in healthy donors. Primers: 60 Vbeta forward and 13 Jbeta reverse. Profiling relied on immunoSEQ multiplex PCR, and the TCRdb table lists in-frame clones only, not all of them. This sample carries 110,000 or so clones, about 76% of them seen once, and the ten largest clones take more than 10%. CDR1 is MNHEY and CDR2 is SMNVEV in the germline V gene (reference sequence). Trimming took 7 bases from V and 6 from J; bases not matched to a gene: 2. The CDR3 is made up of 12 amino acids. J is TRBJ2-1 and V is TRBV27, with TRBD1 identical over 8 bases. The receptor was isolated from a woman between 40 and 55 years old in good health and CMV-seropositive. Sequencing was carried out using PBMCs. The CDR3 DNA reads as TGTGCCAGCAACAGGGGGAGCAATGAGCAGTTCTTC. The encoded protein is CASNRGSNEQFF.